This T cell receptor (beta chain) was sequenced during a study of blood T cell repertoires in COVID-19. Study context: Italy, Spain and the United States were the sources of the convalescent and acute COVID-19 samples. In each case, the material was cDNA or gDNA derived from T cells, B-cell-depleted T cells, or PBMCs.

Per germline, CDR1 LGHDT and CDR2 YNNKEL (reference sequence). The V end was cut by 2 bases, the J end by 1 base, with 14 bases between. The CDR3 has 16 amino acids. Sequenced by immunoSEQ multiplex PCR; TCRdb stores in-frame clones only, minus some. This table has roughly 200,000 clones, about 85% appearing once. The source material was peripheral blood. This clonotype originated in a man between 60 and 75 years old with active or convalescent COVID-19. The chain has TRBV3-1 (or the pseudogene TRBV3-2) and TRBJ1-1, with D tentatively TRBD1 (6 bases). The CDR3 sequence is CASSQSQGWSNTEAFF. The DNA for the CDR3 is TGTGCCAGCAGCCAATCACAGGGTTGGTCGAACACTGAAGCTTTCTTT.